Listed here are 29 T cell receptor beta chains from one sample, sequenced in a study of cytomegalovirus exposure and HLA in healthy donors. PCR was performed using 60 Vbeta and 13 Jbeta primers. Repertoires were generated with immunoSEQ multiplex PCR, while TCRdb's copy carries only in-frame clones and drops some. The top ten clones hold under 20% of a sample with 90,000 to 100,000 clones, less than 85% of them seen once. Sequencing was performed on PBMCs. These receptors were taken from a woman aged 60-75 years in good health and CMV-seropositive.

The V and J genes are TRBV29-1 and TRBJ1-1; D not certain. CDR3 size: 14 residues. The V end lost 4 bases, the J end lost 1 base, and 13 bases lay between the germline ends. Germline loops: CDR1 SQVTM, CDR2 ANQGSEA. CDR3 coding DNA: TGCAGCGTTGTCGCGGGCACTTCGAACACTGAAGCTTTCTTT. Protein: CSVVAGTSNTEAFF.

V is TRBV5-4 and J is TRBJ2-1; tentative D call: TRBD2 (6 bases). Trimming shortened V by 4 bases and J by 2 bases, and 10 bases separated the two germline ends. This CDR3 contains 14 residues. Germline V lookup: CDR1 SGHNT, CDR2 YYREEE (reference sequence). CDR3 residues: CASSTPGAYNEQFF. The CDR3 DNA reads TGTGCCAGCAGCACTCCGGGAGCCTACAATGAGCAGTTCTTC.

The gene calls are TRBV11-1 and TRBJ2-1; D may be TRBD2 (5 bases). Trimming removed 3 bases from V and 0 bases from J, with 9 bases in between. The CDR3 runs to 15 residues. Germline V gene lookup returns CDR1 SGHAT and CDR2 FQDESV (reference sequence). This CDR3 reads CASSLEGSSYNEQFF. The CDR3, as DNA: TGTGCCAGCAGCTTGGAAGGGAGCTCCTACAATGAGCAGTTCTTC.

A word on this clone: The junction departs from germline at one end; a sequencing error may be responsible. This same CDR3 is encoded by further DNA sequences in the sample. This rearrangement joins TRBV6-1 to TRBJ1-2; 7 nucleotides agree with TRBD1. From germline, CDR1 is MNHNS and CDR2 SASEGT. The length of the CDR3 is 15 residues. In nucleotides, the CDR3 is TGCGCCAGCAGTTCTAGACAGGGAGAAGGCTATGGCTACACCTTC. Translated, it gives CASSSRQGEGYGYTF.

V gene TRBV9 combines with J gene TRBJ1-2, with 8 bases matching TRBD1. This CDR3 is 14 amino acids long. From germline, CDR1 is SGDLS and CDR2 YYNGEE. V gave up 0 bases and J gave up 4 bases; unmatched junction bases: 2. CDR3 residues: CASSVDDRGYGYTF. The CDR3, as DNA: TGTGCCAGCAGCGTAGATGACAGGGGCTATGGCTACACCTTC.

There are a few counts of this clone. V and J are TRBV7-2 and TRBJ1-5, with D tentatively TRBD1 (6 bases). V was shortened by 5 bases and J by 6 bases, with 11 bases between the two germline ends. Germline values: CDR1 SGHTA, CDR2 FQGNSA. The CDR3 extends over 13 amino acids. CDR3 DNA sequence: TGTGCCAGCAGCCCAGGGGTTCGTCAGCCCCAGCATTTT. Translating gives CASSPGVRQPQHF.

The J gene is TRBJ2-7, the V gene TRBV30, with 8 positions matching TRBD1. Germline values: CDR1 GTSNPN, CDR2 SVGIG (reference sequence). J gave up 6 bases and V 4 bases, and 11 bases lay outside the gene matches. CDR3 length: 14 amino acids. The CDR3 here is CAWNKQGVVGEQYF. As DNA, the CDR3 is TGTGCCTGGAACAAACAGGGGGTGGTTGGCGAGCAGTACTTC. The full variable domain, in which reference TRBV30 and TRBJ2-7 provide the parts outside the CDR3, is SQTIHQWPATLVQPVGSPLSLECTVEGTSNPNLYWYRQAAGRGLQLLFYSVGIGQISSEVPQNLSASRPQDRQFILSSKKLLLSDSGFYLCAWNKQGVVGEQYFGPGTRLTVT.

The genes are TRBV5-5 and TRBJ1-5, with TRBD1 matching 7 bases. After removal of 0 bases from V and 9 bases from J, the junction contained 9 bases not matched to a gene. Germline assignment: CDR1 SGHKS and CDR2 YYEKEE (reference sequence). The CDR3 covers 15 residues. This CDR3 is CASSLDRGRGLPQHF. DNA of the CDR3: TGTGCCAGCAGCTTGGACAGGGGACGAGGACTGCCCCAGCATTTT.

The CDR3 reads CASSLAGGTGELFF. CDR3 DNA: TGTGCCAGCAGTTTAGCGGGAGGGACCGGGGAGCTGTTTTTT. This rearrangement joins TRBV27 to TRBJ2-2; 9 bases map to TRBD2. The V and J ends lost 2 bases and 5 bases, in that order; junction bases with no gene match: 0. Germline V gives CDR1 MNHEY, CDR2 SMNVEV (reference sequence). The CDR3 has 14 residues.

The chain links TRBV2 to TRBJ2-5; D perhaps matches TRBD1 (7 bases). Germline V lookup: CDR1 SNHLY, CDR2 FYNNEI. This CDR3 comprises 14 residues. V was cut by 4 bases and J by 7 bases, with 16 bases left in between. CDR3 nucleotide sequence: TGTGCCAGCAGTGGACAGGGCGGGAAAGGGACCCAGTACTTC. As protein: CASSGQGGKGTQYF.

The CDR3 reads CATSRDRASGRTYNEQFF. The CDR3 DNA follows: TGTGCCACCAGCAGAGATCGGGCTAGCGGACGAACCTACAATGAGCAGTTCTTC. The genes are TRBV15 and TRBJ2-1, with 7 bases matching TRBD2. Germline lookup yields CDR1 LNHNV and CDR2 YYDKDF (reference sequence). V was pared by 0 bases and J by 2 bases, with 10 bases of the junction left unmatched. The CDR3 has 18 residues.

The V call is TRBV5-4, the J call TRBJ1-2, with 8 bases that match TRBD1. CDR1 is SGHNT, CDR2 YYREEE, per germline (reference sequence). This CDR3 is 17 amino acids long. The V segment lost 4 bases and the J segment 2 bases; nucleotides outside the gene matches: 13. The CDR3 loop reads CASSTRLRGTGNYGYTF. The DNA for the CDR3 is TGTGCCAGCAGCACACGCCTCAGAGGGACAGGAAACTATGGCTACACCTTC.

The chain is built from TRBV30 and TRBJ1-2; the D is unclear. Germline V gene sequence: CDR1 GTSNPN, CDR2 SVGIG (reference sequence). The length of the CDR3 is 14 residues. Trimming took off 1 base at V and 8 bases at J, with 17 bases between the two ends. CDR3 loop: CAWSDHPVGGGYTF. The DNA of the CDR3 is TGTGCCTGGAGTGACCACCCTGTGGGAGGGGGCTACACCTTC.

The V gene is TRBV6-6, the J gene TRBJ1-2; 12 nucleotides agree with TRBD1. Germline loops: CDR1 MNHNY, CDR2 SVGAGI (reference sequence). Unmatched junction bases numbered 4, after V lost 0 bases and J lost 8 bases. The CDR3 totals 15 residues. The CDR3 region is CASSYSGDRGPGYTF. The CDR3 nucleotides read TGTGCCAGCAGTTACTCGGGGGACAGGGGGCCCGGCTACACCTTC.

The V call is TRBV19, the J call TRBJ2-7; D gene uncertain. Germline CDR1 reads LNHDA; CDR2 reads SQIVND (reference sequence). The length of the CDR3 is 13 residues. With 6 bases removed from V and 2 bases from J, the gap between germline ends came to 11 bases. This chain's CDR3 is CASSPALTYEQYF. The CDR3, as DNA: TGTGCCAGTAGCCCAGCGCTAACCTACGAGCAGTACTTC.

The gene calls are TRBV19 and TRBJ2-4; D not certain. The germline V and J ends were trimmed by 3 bases and 4 bases, with 13 bases remaining between them. The CDR3 spans 15 residues. Germline V CDR1 and CDR2: LNHDA, SQIVND (reference sequence). This CDR3 reads CASSIKDRYKNIQYF. CDR3 DNA sequence: TGTGCCAGTAGTATCAAAGATCGGTATAAAAACATTCAGTACTTC. Filled out from reference TRBV19 and TRBJ2-4, the complete variable domain reads DGGITQSPKYLFRKEGQNVTLSCEQNLNHDAMYWYRQDPGQGLRLIYYSQIVNDFQKGDIAEGYSVSREKKESFPLTVTSAQKNPTAFYLCASSIKDRYKNIQYFGAGTRLSVL.

This clone has just a few counts. V is TRBV4-1 and J is TRBJ1-1, with 7 bases matching TRBD1. Losses at the gene ends were 4 bases for V and 6 bases for J; bases not matched to a gene: 8. The CDR3 length is 14 residues. The germline V gene has CDR1 MGHRA and CDR2 YSYEKL. CDR3 region: CASSPRDSLAEAFF. CDR3 bases: TGCGCCAGCAGCCCTAGGGACAGCTTAGCTGAAGCTTTCTTT.

The V call is TRBV18, the J call TRBJ2-1, with 10 nucleotides matching TRBD2. Germline values: CDR1 KGHSH, CDR2 LQKENI. The CDR3 totals 15 residues. The trim removed 3 bases at V and 6 bases at J, leaving 5 bases unmatched. The CDR3 loop reads CASSPSLAGANEQFF. CDR3 bases: TGTGCCAGCTCACCTAGCCTAGCGGGAGCCAATGAGCAGTTCTTC.

This sequence joins TRBV10-3 and TRBJ2-1, with 8 positions matching TRBD2. The V and J ends lost 8 bases and 8 bases, in that order; junction bases with no gene match: 23. This CDR3 has 18 amino acids. Germline V gene lookup returns CDR1 ENHRY and CDR2 SYGVKD. The CDR3 DNA sequence: TGTGCCATCGGGACTAGTCCCCGCCCCGGGGGGGCCGATTATGAGCAGTTCTTC. This sequence encodes CAIGTSPRPGGADYEQFF.

The V gene is TRBV30, the J gene TRBJ2-7; maybe TRBD1 (5 bases). The germline CDR1 and CDR2 sequences are GTSNPN and SVGIG (reference sequence). This CDR3 comprises 17 residues. Trimming took off 2 bases at V and 0 bases at J, with 20 bases between the two ends. This chain's CDR3 is CAWSSTRWTKSSYEQYF. In DNA form, the CDR3 reads TGTGCCTGGAGTTCGACACGTTGGACAAAGAGCTCCTACGAGCAGTACTTC.

This chain connects TRBV15 to TRBJ1-5; the D is unclear. Germline CDR1 and CDR2: LNHNV and YYDKDF (reference sequence). This CDR3 has 16 residues. The V gene lost 0 bases and the J gene lost 1 base, with 10 bases spanning the gap. The CDR3 sequence: CATSRELAPSNQPQHF. The CDR3 nucleotides are TGTGCCACCAGCAGAGAGTTGGCTCCAAGCAATCAGCCCCAGCATTTT.

This clone was detected many times. Relative to the germline gene, one junction end is altered; a read error may explain this. This chain joins TRBV19 and TRBJ2-2; 7 bases are shared with TRBD1. The germline gives CDR1 LNHDA, CDR2 SQIVND (reference sequence). The CDR3 covers 15 residues. The CDR3 sequence: CASNVDRANNGELFF. As DNA, the CDR3 is TGTGCCAGTAACGTTGACAGGGCGAACAACGGGGAGCTGTTTTTT.

The table lists this clone with a few counts. V usage is TRBV30 and J usage is TRBJ1-1; D gene ambiguous. Trimming removed 0 bases from V and 8 bases from J, with 7 bases in between. The CDR3 length is 11 residues. Germline V CDR1 and CDR2: GTSNPN, SVGIG (reference sequence). DNA for the CDR3: TGTGCCTGGAGTGTACTCCCCGAAGCTTTCTTT. Translation gives CAWSVLPEAFF.

This clone was recorded only once. The rearrangement uses TRBV7-2 and TRBJ2-2, with D unclear. Germline V gene sequence: CDR1 SGHTA, CDR2 FQGNSA. The CDR3 extends over 15 amino acids. Trimming cost V 5 bases and J 4 bases, with 14 bases left between them. Here the CDR3 reads CASSQLKTVTGELFF. The DNA of the CDR3 is TGTGCCAGCAGCCAATTAAAGACTGTCACCGGGGAGCTGTTTTTT.

The chain's CDR3 is CASSLRRQGSEAFF. The CDR3 bases are TGCGCCAGCAGCTTGCGGCGACAGGGTTCGGAAGCTTTCTTT. V gene TRBV5-1 combines with J gene TRBJ1-1; 7 bases fit TRBD1. CDR1 is SGHRS and CDR2 is YFSETQ in the germline V gene. The CDR3 is made up of 14 amino acids. Germline trimming cut 1 base from V and 8 bases from J; bases unmatched to any gene: 8.

This clone was found a few times. This may stem from a read error, because a much larger clone lies one nucleotide away. Other DNA sequences of this sample code for an identical CDR3. The V gene is TRBV5-6, the J gene TRBJ2-3; no firm D call. CDR1 SGHDT and CDR2 YYEEEE come from the germline V gene. V shed 0 bases and J shed 0 bases, with 8 bases lying between them. This CDR3 spans 15 amino acids. The CDR3 reads CASSLGLTSTDTQYF. CDR3 DNA sequence: TGTGCCAGCAGCTTGGGCTTGACTAGCACAGATACGCAGTATTTT. The complete variable domain, with remaining parts taken from reference TRBV5-6 and TRBJ2-3, reads DAGVTQSPTHLIKTRGQQVTLRCSPKSGHDTVSWYQQALGQGPQFIFQYYEEEERQRGNFPDRFSGHQFPNYSSELNVNALLLGDSALYLCASSLGLTSTDTQYFGPGTRLTVL.

This rearrangement joins TRBV6-1 to TRBJ2-2; D may be TRBD2 (6 bases). V lost 3 bases, J lost 3 bases, and 8 bases lay in between. CDR3 size: 14 residues. Germline V gene data show CDR1 as MNHNS and CDR2 as SASEGT. CDR3 residues: CASSEGLDTGELFF. CDR3 sequence (DNA): TGTGCCAGCAGTGAGGGACTTGACACCGGGGAGCTGTTTTTT.

The chain is built from TRBV10-2 and TRBJ1-1; D uncertain. Germline V gene lookup returns CDR1 WSHSY and CDR2 SAAADI. The V end was cut by 4 bases, the J end by 5 bases, with 11 bases between. The CDR3 is 13 residues long. The CDR3 reads CASSGGKATEAFF. CDR3 coding DNA: TGCGCCAGCAGTGGCGGCAAGGCAACTGAAGCTTTCTTT.

This sequence joins TRBV21-1 and TRBJ1-1. TRBV21-1 is a pseudogene locus. This CDR3 is 12 amino acids long. Written as DNA, the CDR3 is TGTGCCAGCAGCAATTCCCGGGGAGGAGCTTTCTTT. This codes for CASSNSRGGAFF.